One and the same sample provided the 22 T cell receptor beta chains below, sequenced in a study of cytomegalovirus exposure and HLA in healthy donors. A multiplex PCR was run with 60 Vbeta primers and 13 Jbeta primers. TCRdb keeps only in-frame clones here, not all; method: immunoSEQ multiplex PCR. Counted here are roughly 93,000 clones, about 80% occurring once; the ten biggest clones make up 0.55% to 0.65%. Sequencing was done on a sample of PBMCs. These receptors were taken from a man aged 30 to 39 in good health and CMV-seronegative.

The chain has TRBV29-1 and TRBJ2-3; D is possibly TRBD2 (5 bases). The germline gives CDR1 SQVTM, CDR2 ANQGSEA. The CDR3 is made up of 14 amino acids. V lost 4 bases, J lost 2 bases, and 13 bases lay in between. CDR3 in amino acids: CSVAGLYFTDTQYF. The CDR3 DNA is TGCAGCGTTGCAGGACTTTACTTCACAGATACGCAGTATTTT.

The rearrangement links TRBV5-1 to TRBJ1-2, with a possible D match to TRBD1 (5 bases). V shed 0 bases and J shed 3 bases, with 9 bases lying between them. Germline V gene sequence: CDR1 SGHRS, CDR2 YFSETQ. This CDR3 contains 14 residues. CDR3: CASSLGGGDYGYTF. The CDR3 bases are TGCGCCAGCAGCTTGGGAGGAGGGGACTATGGCTACACCTTC. Variable domain in full (rest from reference TRBV5-1 and TRBJ1-2): KAGVTQTPRYLIKTRGQQVTLSCSPISGHRSVSWYQQTPGQGLQFLFEYFSETQRNKGNFPGRFSGRQFSNSRSEMNVSTLELGDSALYLCASSLGGGDYGYTFGSGTRLTVV.

V is TRBV15 and J is TRBJ1-5; D not certain. Germline V gene data show CDR1 as LNHNV and CDR2 as YYDKDF (reference sequence). V was trimmed by 0 bases and J by 1 base, leaving 7 bases between them. The CDR3 totals 15 residues. The CDR3 DNA is TGTGCCACCAGCAGAGACAGTTCGAGCAATCAGCCCCAGCATTTT. This gives the protein CATSRDSSSNQPQHF.

This sequence joins TRBV7-6 and TRBJ2-1; maybe TRBD2 (6 bases). CDR3 size: 15 residues. Germline CDR1 is SGHVS and CDR2 is FNYEAQ. Trimming removed 0 bases at V and 10 bases at J, with 16 bases between. The CDR3 loop is CASSLAPGLNPEQFF. In nucleotides, the CDR3 is TGTGCCAGCAGCTTAGCCCCGGGACTTAACCCGGAGCAGTTCTTC.

The chain carries TRBV11-1 and TRBJ2-1; maybe TRBD1 (5 bases). Germline lookup yields CDR1 SGHAT and CDR2 FQDESV (reference sequence). Between the trimmed V and J ends, which lost 5 bases and 12 bases, there was a span of 14 bases. The length of the CDR3 is 12 residues. In DNA form, the CDR3 reads TGTGCCAGCAGCCAGACAGAGTTGGGGCAGTTCTTC. This codes for CASSQTELGQFF.

With regard to this clone: A junction boundary mismatches the germline segment, possibly from a read error. The chain carries TRBV9 and TRBJ1-1; D is perhaps TRBD1 (6 bases). Germline lookup yields CDR1 SGDLS and CDR2 YYNGEE. This CDR3 region has 17 residues. The CDR3 DNA follows: TGTGCCAGCGGCGTATCTAGACAGGACCCCATGAACACTGAAGCTTTCTTT. This encodes CASGVSRQDPMNTEAFF.

The rearrangement joins TRBV2 to TRBJ2-7; D remains ambiguous. Between the trimmed V and J ends, which lost 6 bases and 1 base, there was a span of 10 bases. This CDR3 has 13 residues. Germline assignment: CDR1 SNHLY and CDR2 FYNNEI. CDR3 in amino acids: CASSRLVSYEQYV. DNA of the CDR3: TGTGCCAGCAGCCGCCTAGTATCCTACGAGCAGTACGTC.

V gene TRBV6-5 combines with J gene TRBJ2-1, with no clear D. Germline assignment: CDR1 MNHEY and CDR2 SVGAGI. The germline V and J ends were trimmed by 0 bases and 9 bases, with 6 bases remaining between them. CDR3 length: 12 amino acids. CDR3 DNA sequence: TGTGCCAGCAGTTACTCGATGGCTGAGCAGTTCTTC. Encoded protein: CASSYSMAEQFF.

This chain links TRBV6-5 with TRBJ1-1; 7 positions match TRBD1. Germline CDR1 reads MNHEY; CDR2 reads SVGAGI. V shed 4 bases, J shed 5 bases, and the junction held 4 bases outside the gene matches. The CDR3 has 13 residues. The CDR3, as DNA: TGTGCCAGCAGTTTACAGGGGTGGACTGAAGCTTTCTTT. This encodes CASSLQGWTEAFF.

V and J are TRBV5-1 and TRBJ2-1, with 8 nucleotides matching TRBD2. Germline trimming cut 4 bases from V and 6 bases from J; bases unmatched to any gene: 6. Germline V gives CDR1 SGHRS, CDR2 YFSETQ. This CDR3 comprises 14 residues. CDR3 sequence: CASSPGLAVNEQFF. CDR3 DNA: TGCGCCAGCAGCCCCGGACTAGCTGTCAATGAGCAGTTCTTC.

This clone appeared a few times. The CDR3 DNA reads TGTGCCAGCAGCCTAAACCCGGGACTGACATCTGGGGCCAACGTCCTGACTTTC. It codes for CASSLNPGLTSGANVLTF. The V and J genes are TRBV9 and TRBJ2-6; possibly TRBD2 for D (6 bases). There are 18 residues in the CDR3. With 4 bases removed from V and 1 base from J, the gap between germline ends came to 18 bases. The germline CDR1 and CDR2 sequences are SGDLS and YYNGEE.

The rearrangement joins TRBV6-4 to TRBJ1-2; possible D gene TRBD1, 6 bases. The ends were cut back, 5 bases at V and 0 bases at J, with 13 bases in the middle. The CDR3 runs 15 residues. Germline CDR1 MRHNA, CDR2 SNTAGT. CDR3 in DNA: TGTGCCAGCAGTCCGACAGGCCTAGCTAACTATGGCTACACCTTC. Protein product: CASSPTGLANYGYTF.

V is TRBV5-1 and J is TRBJ1-1; D may be TRBD1 (5 bases). V lost 6 bases and J lost 1, with 10 bases in between. CDR3 length equals 13 residues. Germline values: CDR1 SGHRS, CDR2 YFSETQ. The CDR3 DNA is TGCGCCAGCACCCAAGACAGGAACACTGAAGCTTTCTTT. Amino acids: CASTQDRNTEAFF.

The chain combines TRBV29-1 with TRBJ2-1; 12 nucleotides agree with TRBD2. CDR3 length: 15 residues. The trim removed 1 base at V and 7 bases at J, leaving 5 bases unmatched. The germline CDR1 and CDR2 sequences are SQVTM and ANQGSEA. The CDR3 region is CSVEAELAGGNEQFF. The CDR3 bases are TGCAGCGTTGAAGCCGAACTAGCGGGAGGAAATGAGCAGTTCTTC.

The chain recombines TRBV14 with TRBJ2-5; 9 nucleotides match TRBD1. CDR3 length: 15 residues. With 0 bases clipped from V and 5 bases from J, the junction kept 4 bases outside the gene matches. Germline assignment: CDR1 SGHDN and CDR2 FVKESK. The CDR3 bases are TGTGCCAGCAGCCAAGATTACAGGGGGCTCGAGACCCAGTACTTC. Encoded protein: CASSQDYRGLETQYF.

The V gene is TRBV6-5, the J gene TRBJ2-6, with a weak D call TRBD2 (5 bases). The CDR3 totals 15 residues. Between the trimmed V and J ends, which lost 8 bases and 1 base, there was a span of 12 bases. Looked up from germline, CDR1 is MNHEY and CDR2 is SVGAGI. DNA of the CDR3: TGTGCCAGCGGCGACTGGGAGTCTGGGGCCAACGTCCTGACTTTC. Protein: CASGDWESGANVLTF.

V usage is TRBV6-5 and J usage is TRBJ1-2; the D gene is possibly TRBD1 (5 bases). CDR1 is MNHEY and CDR2 is SVGAGI in the germline V gene. V was clipped by 4 bases and J by 2 bases, with 8 bases between them. CDR3 length: 13 amino acids. For the CDR3, the DNA is TGTGCCAGCAGTTTCGGGGGGAACTATGGCTACACCTTC. Translated, it gives CASSFGGNYGYTF.

The chain has TRBV27 and TRBJ1-2, with TRBD1 as a possible D gene (5 bases). This CDR3 has 17 residues. Germline values: CDR1 MNHEY, CDR2 SMNVEV (reference sequence). V dropped 4 bases and J dropped 1 base, with 19 bases sitting between them. Here the CDR3 DNA reads TGTGCCAGCAGTTCCAGCCCCGACAGCCGCTTTAACTATGGCTACACCTTC. Its translation: CASSSSPDSRFNYGYTF.

This clone was observed a few times. This sequence joins TRBV5-8 and TRBJ1-5, with no clear D. CDR1 and CDR2 from the germline V gene are SGHTS and YDEGEE. This CDR3 is built from 14 residues. With 3 bases removed from V and 5 bases from J, the gap between germline ends came to 12 bases. CDR3 DNA sequence: TGTGCCAGCAGCTCTACCAATCCGGATCAGCCCCAGCATTTT. As protein: CASSSTNPDQPQHF.

The CDR3: CASSWDSPQETQYF. The CDR3 nucleotides are TGTGCCAGCAGCTGGGACTCACCGCAAGAGACCCAGTACTTC. The chain combines TRBV11-3 with TRBJ2-5; TRBD2 might be the D (6 bases). Between the trimmed V and J ends, which lost 4 bases and 2 bases, there was a span of 11 bases. The CDR3 sequence is 14 residues long. Germline CDR1 is SGHNT and CDR2 is YENEEA. Full variable domain (rest looked up from reference TRBV11-3 and TRBJ2-5): EAGVVQSPRYKIIEKKQPVAFWCNPISGHNTLYWYLQNLGQGPELLIRYENEEAVDDSQLPKDRFSAERLKGVDSTLKIQPAELGDSAVYLCASSWDSPQETQYFGPGTRLLVL.

The rearrangement links TRBV14 to TRBJ1-1, with a weak D call TRBD1 (5 bases). With 0 bases removed from V and 5 bases from J, the gap between germline ends came to 16 bases. The CDR3 runs 16 residues. Germline V CDR1 and CDR2: SGHDN, FVKESK. CDR3 amino acids: CASSQDYGRGGTEAFF. Here the CDR3 DNA reads TGTGCCAGCAGCCAAGATTACGGGAGGGGAGGAACTGAAGCTTTCTTT. Full variable domain (outside the CDR3, taken from reference TRBV14 and TRBJ1-1): EAGVTQFPSHSVIEKGQTVTLRCDPISGHDNLYWYRRVMGKEIKFLLHFVKESKQDESGMPNNRFLAERTGGTYSTLKVQPAELEDSGVYFCASSQDYGRGGTEAFFGQGTRLTVV.

The genes are TRBV6-1 and TRBJ2-6, with 7 nucleotides matching TRBD1. Trimming at V came to 4 bases and at J to 2 bases, leaving 8 bases not matched to a gene. This CDR3 is built from 17 residues. Germline V gene sequence: CDR1 MNHNS, CDR2 SASEGT. CDR3 residues: CASSALTGDPGANVLTF. The CDR3 DNA reads as TGTGCCAGCAGTGCCTTAACAGGGGACCCTGGGGCCAACGTCCTGACTTTC.